Each of the 6 T cell receptor beta chains below was sequenced from the same sample in a study of blood T cell repertoires in COVID-19. Method: immunoSEQ multiplex PCR; TCRdb's copy keeps in-frame clones and lacks some. The sample records over 200,000 clones, 91% being singletons. Sequenced: PBMCs or T cells enriched from blood (not recorded which). The receptors stem from a human donor in a cohort exposed to, infected with or recovered from COVID-19 (not recorded which). The donor label of this sample is uncertain.

V usage is TRBV10-3 and J usage is TRBJ1-6; D is unclear. The V gene's germline CDR1 is ENHRY and CDR2 SYGVKD. The CDR3 contains 16 residues. Trimming left V 4 bases short and J 0 bases short, with 10 bases between. Here the CDR3 DNA reads TGTGCCATCAGTGCCGGGGATGGCTCCTATAATTCACCCCTCCACTTT. Translation: CAISAGDGSYNSPLHF.

V usage is TRBV11-2 and J usage is TRBJ2-2; D uncertain. The CDR3 extends over 14 amino acids. Germline V CDR1 and CDR2: SGHAT, FQNNGV. V was cut by 1 base and J by 8 bases, with 11 bases left in between. DNA of the CDR3: TGTGCCAGCAGCTTAGGTGTCCTCGGGGGGGAGCTGTTTTTT. Translation gives CASSLGVLGGELFF. Together with reference TRBV11-2 and TRBJ2-2, the CDR3 gives the full variable domain: EAGVAQSPRYKIIEKRQSVAFWCNPISGHATLYWYQQILGQGPKLLIQFQNNGVVDDSQLPKDRFSAERLKGVDSTLKIQPAKLEDSAVYLCASSLGVLGGELFFGEGSRLTVL.

The chain is built from TRBV30 and TRBJ2-3; 8 bases map to TRBD2. The CDR3 runs to 14 residues. V shed 2 bases and J 5 bases; nucleotides not matched to a gene: 6. Germline CDR1 GTSNPN, CDR2 SVGIG (reference sequence). The CDR3, as DNA: TGTGCCTGGAGTTCTGGGCGGGGGGTAGATACGCAGTATTTT. Its translation: CAWSSGRGVDTQYF.

This rearrangement joins TRBV29-1 to TRBJ2-2; a weak D match, TRBD1 (6 bases). This CDR3 comprises 14 residues. Trimming shortened V by 3 bases and J by 0 bases, and 8 bases separated the two germline ends. Germline CDR1 and CDR2: SQVTM and ANQGSEA. CDR3 bases: TGCAGCGTTGAGCACAGGGCGAACACCGGGGAGCTGTTTTTT. It is translated as CSVEHRANTGELFF.

In this sample, this clone turned up once. The V call is TRBV30, the J call TRBJ1-2; 8 nucleotides line up with TRBD1. The trim removed 3 bases at V and 7 bases at J, leaving 7 bases unmatched. CDR1 is GTSNPN and CDR2 is SVGIG in the germline V gene (reference sequence). The CDR3 contains 13 residues. CDR3: CAWSLGDRGGYTF. The DNA of the CDR3 is TGTGCCTGGAGCCTCGGCGACAGGGGTGGCTACACCTTC. The full variable domain, completed using reference TRBV30 and TRBJ1-2, is SQTIHQWPATLVQPVGSPLSLECTVEGTSNPNLYWYRQAAGRGLQLLFYSVGIGQISSEVPQNLSASRPQDRQFILSSKKLLLSDSGFYLCAWSLGDRGGYTFGSGTRLTVV.

The chain combines TRBV19 with TRBJ2-7; 9 bases map to TRBD1. The germline V gene has CDR1 LNHDA and CDR2 SQIVND (reference sequence). This CDR3 spans 13 amino acids. The J segment lost 7 bases and the V segment lost 2 bases, leaving 3 bases of the junction unmatched. CDR3 coding DNA: TGTGCCAGTAGTATAACAGGGGGCCGAGAGCAGTACTTC. Its translation: CASSITGGREQYF.